These 10 T cell receptor beta chains were sequenced from one sample in a study of T cell responses to AZD1222 COVID-19 vaccine. This table comes from immunoSEQ multiplex PCR, and its TCRdb copy is limited to in-frame clones, with some not included. The sample has under 200,000 clones, roughly 87% seen once. The sample here was peripheral blood, taken 28 days after the second AZD1222 dose. Receptor source: an adult who received the AZD1222 COVID-19 vaccine.

The chain employs TRBV9 and TRBJ1-4, with TRBD1 as a possible D gene (6 bases). Per germline, CDR1 SGDLS and CDR2 YYNGEE. The CDR3 totals 15 residues. Trimming cost V 4 bases and J 6 bases, with 16 bases left between them. For the CDR3, the DNA is TGTGCCAGCAGCCCCGGGGGGGCCTACTATGAAAAACTGTTTTTT. As protein: CASSPGGAYYEKLFF.

The chain combines TRBV12-5 with TRBJ1-6; unclear D gene. Trimming stripped 2 bases from V and 7 bases from J, with 9 bases between. The CDR3 runs to 14 residues. In germline, CDR1 is LGHNT, CDR2 FRNRAP. Here the CDR3 DNA reads TGTGCTAGTGGTTTGTATAAGAGGAATTCACCCCTCCACTTT. This encodes CASGLYKRNSPLHF. Full variable domain (outside the CDR3, taken from reference TRBV12-5 and TRBJ1-6): DARVTQTPRHKVTEMGQEVTMRCQPILGHNTVFWYRQTMMQGLELLAYFRNRAPLDDSGMPKDRFSAEMPDATLATLKIQPSEPRDSAVYFCASGLYKRNSPLHFGNGTRLTVT.

The J gene is TRBJ2-7, the V gene TRBV12-3 or TRBV12-4; a weak D match, TRBD1 (6 bases). Trimming took off 5 bases at V and 3 bases at J, with 8 bases between the two ends. This CDR3 spans 12 amino acids. CDR3 sequence (DNA): TGTGCCAGCAGTAGGGACATCTACGAGCAGTACTTC. Its protein is CASSRDIYEQYF.

J is TRBJ1-1 and V is TRBV4-3; D is unclear. Trimming pared 5 bases from V and 4 bases from J, leaving 11 bases between. This CDR3 comprises 13 residues. Germline values: CDR1 LGHNA, CDR2 YSLEER. The CDR3 sequence is CASSAAWGTEAFF. As DNA, the CDR3 is TGCGCCAGCAGCGCGGCCTGGGGCACTGAAGCTTTCTTT.

The rearrangement links TRBV5-6 to TRBJ1-2; TRBD1 matches 9 bases. There are 14 residues in the CDR3. V was clipped by 2 bases and J by 4 bases; unmatched bases: 3. Germline V gene lookup returns CDR1 SGHDT and CDR2 YYEEEE. The CDR3 region is CASSFTGGSYGYTF. CDR3 nucleotide sequence: TGTGCCAGCAGCTTCACAGGGGGCAGCTATGGCTACACCTTC.

V and J are TRBV19 and TRBJ1-2; no firm D call. Germline assignment: CDR1 LNHDA and CDR2 SQIVND (reference sequence). The CDR3 contains 13 residues. Trimming cost V 5 bases and J 1 base, with 8 bases left between them. The DNA of the CDR3 is TGTGCCAGTAGTCCCAGGAGTAACTATGGCTACACCTTC. Translating it yields CASSPRSNYGYTF. Combining the CDR3 with reference TRBV19 and TRBJ1-2 gives the whole variable domain DGGITQSPKYLFRKEGQNVTLSCEQNLNHDAMYWYRQDPGQGLRLIYYSQIVNDFQKGDIAEGYSVSREKKESFPLTVTSAQKNPTAFYLCASSPRSNYGYTFGSGTRLTVV.

V usage is TRBV5-8 and J usage is TRBJ2-4; 8 bases align to TRBD1. This CDR3 spans 16 amino acids. Looked up from germline, CDR1 is SGHTS and CDR2 is YDEGEE. With 1 base clipped from V and 6 bases from J, the junction kept 9 bases outside the gene matches. The CDR3 DNA follows: TGTGCCAGCAGCTTGAGGTGGCAGGGGGCCGGAAACATTCAGTACTTC. Translating gives CASSLRWQGAGNIQYF.

A few counts support this clone. This chain links TRBV7-8 with TRBJ1-5, with D perhaps TRBD1 (5 bases). Trimming shortened V by 0 bases and J by 2 bases, and 11 bases separated the two germline ends. Germline-derived CDR1 and CDR2 are SGHVS and FQNEAQ. This CDR3 contains 16 residues. CDR3 region: CASSLAGGRGNQPQHF. CDR3 DNA: TGTGCCAGCAGCTTAGCGGGGGGGAGGGGCAATCAGCCCCAGCATTTT.

This chain connects TRBV6-2 or TRBV6-3 to TRBJ1-1; D not certain. The CDR3 totals 14 residues. The germline V gene has CDR1 MNHEY and CDR2 SVGEGT. V shed 1 base and J shed 2 bases, with 8 bases lying between them. This chain's CDR3 is CASSYLGPNTEAFF. CDR3 DNA sequence: TGTGCCAGCAGTTACTTAGGACCCAACACTGAAGCTTTCTTT.

The genes are TRBV14 and TRBJ2-1; the D gene could be TRBD1 or TRBD2 (5 bases each). Germline assignment: CDR1 SGHDN and CDR2 FVKESK. The CDR3 is made up of 13 amino acids. Trimming shortened V by 5 bases and J by 10 bases, and 15 bases separated the two germline ends. CDR3 sequence (DNA): TGTGCCAGCAGCTCGTTTGGGGGTGCAGAGCAGTTCTTC. Amino acid sequence: CASSSFGGAEQFF.